These T cell receptor beta chains were read from a single sample in a study of T cell repertoires in cytomegalovirus infection. TCRdb fed the reads into MiXCR, producing one record per CDR3 protein. The table lists around 260,000 distinct CDR3 sequences, roughly 24% of them singletons. The sequenced sample was PBMCs. Receptors were obtained from a human donor in good health (CMV status not recorded). Some clones in this sample may be carry-over from other donors' samples. Both conserved end residues are part of each CDR3. D genes are given only for firm matches. Only part of the rows carry a size: once, few, many, or a class if the clone is expanded.

TRBV29-1,TRBJ2-2,TRBD1,NA,TGCAGCGTCCAACCACAGGGGAGAAACACCGGGGAGCTGTTTTTT,CSVQPQGRNTGELFF
TRBV12-3/TRBV12-4,TRBJ1-4,NA,NA,TGTGCCAGCAGTTTAGCGGTCCTGAGAAATGAAAAACTGTTTTTT,CASSLAVLRNEKLFF
TRBV29-1,TRBJ2-1,TRBD1,NA,TGCAGCGTTGAGGGACAGGGGTCCTACAATGAGCAGTTCTTC,CSVEGQGSYNEQFF
TRBV6-6,TRBJ2-3,TRBD2,NA,TGTGCCAGCAGTTACCTAGCGGGACGCTCAGATACGCAGTATTTT,CASSYLAGRSDTQYF
TRBV27,TRBJ1-1,TRBD1,few,TGTGCCAGCAGTCCTGTGACAGGGGGCTCGAACACTGAAGCTTTCTTT,CASSPVTGGSNTEAFF
TRBV6-5,TRBJ1-1,NA,few,TGTGCCAGCAGTTCCCGTCGCGTTACGGCGGACACTGAAGCTTTCTTT,CASSSRRVTADTEAFF
TRBV15,TRBJ2-2,NA,few,TGTGCCACCAGCAGAGAAGGGTTCGTCGGGGAGCTGTTTTTT,CATSREGFVGELFF
TRBV5-6,TRBJ2-1,TRBD1,NA,TGTGCCAGCAGCCCCGGGACAGGGGGTTTTTCTGACGAGCAGTTCTTC,CASSPGTGGFSDEQFF
TRBV28,TRBJ2-7,TRBD2,NA,TGTGCCAGCAGCGACTCAACCGGGGGACTAGGCTACGAGCAGTACTTC,CASSDSTGGLGYEQYF
TRBV20-1,TRBJ2-7,NA,NA,TGCAGTGCTACCATCTGGCTCGGGGAGCAGTACTTC,CSATIWLGEQYF
TRBV7-2,TRBJ1-6,NA,many,TGTGCCAGCAGCTTGATTCCGGCTTCACCCCTCCACTTT,CASSLIPASPLHF
TRBV28,TRBJ1-1,NA,many,TGTGCCAGCAGTTTAGCTGCAGGGGCGAACACTGAAGCTTTCTTT,CASSLAAGANTEAFF
TRBV15,TRBJ2-3,NA,once,TGTGCCACCAGCAGAGGGGGGGCTAGCGATAGCGCAGATACGCAGTATTTT,CATSRGGASDSADTQYF
TRBV7-2,TRBJ2-2,NA,many,TGTGCCAGCAGCTTAGCTTCACAGGGACGCGGGGAGCTGTTTTTT,CASSLASQGRGELFF
TRBV10-3,TRBJ2-3,NA,few,TGTGCCATCACCGCCGAAACGGGACGGAAAACAGATACGCAGTATTTT,CAITAETGRKTDTQYF
TRBV28,TRBJ2-1,NA,many,TGTGCCAGCACCTCCGTGGCGCGGGGGCCCTACAATGAGCAGTTCTTC,CASTSVARGPYNEQFF
TRBV7-3,TRBJ2-2,NA,few,TGTGCCAGCAGCCCGGGACCCGCCCGGGGACCAACCGGGGAGCTGTTTTTT,CASSPGPARGPTGELFF
TRBV28,TRBJ2-1,TRBD1,NA,TGTGCCAGCAGGACAGGGACAGGGCGATACAATGAGCAGTTCTTC,CASRTGTGRYNEQFF
TRBV20-1,TRBJ2-1,NA,NA,TGCAGTGCTATCCGGGACGCCAACAATGAGCAGTTCTTC,CSAIRDANNEQFF
TRBV7-6,TRBJ2-7,TRBD2,few,TGTGCCAGCAGCTCGGGACTAGCGGGGAAGAGCGAGCAGTACTTC,CASSSGLAGKSEQYF
TRBV7-9,TRBJ1-1,TRBD1,many,TGTGCCAGCAGCTTCCCGACAGGGGGGTACACTGAAGCTTTCTTT,CASSFPTGGYTEAFF
TRBV12-3/TRBV12-4,TRBJ2-2,NA,few,TGTGCCAGCAGTTACACAGGGTTGGTCGGGGAGCTGTTTTTT,CASSYTGLVGELFF
TRBV4-2,TRBJ1-2,NA,NA,TGTGCCAGCAGCCAAGCTTCACAGGCCTATGGCTACACCTTC,CASSQASQAYGYTF
TRBV28,TRBJ2-2,NA,few,NA,CASSSSREFTGELFF
TRBV28,TRBJ1-5,TRBD1,few,TGTGCCAGCAGCCACGGACAGGGGAAGACTCAGCCCCAGCATTTT,CASSHGQGKTQPQHF
TRBV6-2/TRBV6-3,TRBJ1-5,TRBD1,few,TGTGCCGGACAGGGGGCAAGCAATCAGCCCCAGCATTTT,CAGQGASNQPQHF
TRBV28,TRBJ2-2,NA,NA,TGTGCCAGCAGTTCCTGGGAACACAGGAACACCGGGGAGCTGTTTTTT,CASSSWEHRNTGELFF
TRBV7-2,TRBJ2-3,NA,many,TGTGCCAGCAGGAGTGCAGATACGCAGTATTTT,CASRSADTQYF
TRBV2,TRBJ2-5,NA,NA,TGTGCCAGCAGCCTCCTTAGGGGATTTAGGCAAGAGACCCAGTACTTC,CASSLLRGFRQETQYF
TRBV28,TRBJ2-1,TRBD2,few,TGTGCCAGCAGCCCGAGGACTAGCGGGAGCTATGAGCAGTTCTTC,CASSPRTSGSYEQFF
TRBV30,TRBJ2-3,NA,few,TGTGCCTGGAGTGCCCCAGGAATCCCTAGAGATACGCAGTATTTT,CAWSAPGIPRDTQYF
TRBV2,TRBJ2-1,TRBD2,few,TGTGCCAGCGATACCGGGACTAGAAACAATGAGCAGTTCTTC,CASDTGTRNNEQFF
TRBV18,TRBJ2-1,TRBD2,NA,TGTGCCAGCTCACCCTTACTAGCGGACCGCTACAATGAGCAGTTCTTC,CASSPLLADRYNEQFF
TRBV7-2,TRBJ2-1,TRBD1,NA,TGTGCCAGCAGCTTTCGGACAGGGGTCAATGAGCAGTTCTTC,CASSFRTGVNEQFF
TRBV7-2,TRBJ2-2,NA,many,TGTGCCAGCAGCTTAGTGTTGAGCACCGGGGAGCTGTTTTTT,CASSLVLSTGELFF
TRBV6-2/TRBV6-3,TRBJ2-7,TRBD2,few,TGTGCCAGCAGTTACTCGACTAGCGCCTACGAGCAGTACTTC,CASSYSTSAYEQYF
TRBV11-1,TRBJ2-3,TRBD2,few,TGTGCCAGCAGCCCCACCCTACGAAGACTAGCGGGGGCAGATACGCAGTATTTT,CASSPTLRRLAGADTQYF
TRBV7-2,TRBJ1-3,NA,many,TGTGCCAGCAGCCCCCGGAGGGTCATTGGAAACACCATATATTTT,CASSPRRVIGNTIYF
TRBV11-2,TRBJ2-7,NA,many,TGTGCCAGCAGCTCGAGGGAGTTGTCCTACGAGCAGTACTTC,CASSSRELSYEQYF
TRBV28,TRBJ2-7,NA,few,TGTGCCAGCAGTTCCTTCCCCTTGCCCGAGCAGTACTTC,CASSSFPLPEQYF
TRBV10-3,TRBJ2-3,NA,NA,TGTGCCATCAGTGAAAGCACAGGGCCCACAGATACGCAGTATTTT,CAISESTGPTDTQYF
TRBV19,TRBJ1-1,TRBD1,NA,TGTGCCAGTAGTATCACCGGGACAGAGAACACTGAAGCTTTCTTT,CASSITGTENTEAFF